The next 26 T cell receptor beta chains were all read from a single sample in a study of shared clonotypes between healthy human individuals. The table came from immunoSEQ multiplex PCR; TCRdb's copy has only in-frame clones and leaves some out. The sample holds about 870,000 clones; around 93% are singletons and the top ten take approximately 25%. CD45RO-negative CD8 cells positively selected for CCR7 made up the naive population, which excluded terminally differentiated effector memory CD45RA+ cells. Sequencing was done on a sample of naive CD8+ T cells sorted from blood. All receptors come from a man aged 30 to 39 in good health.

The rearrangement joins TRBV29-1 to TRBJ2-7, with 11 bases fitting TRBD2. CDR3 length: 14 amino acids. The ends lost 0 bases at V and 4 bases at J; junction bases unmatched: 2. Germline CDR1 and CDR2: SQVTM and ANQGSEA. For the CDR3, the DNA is TGCAGCGTTGAAGATCTAGCGGGAGGATACGAGCAGTACTTC. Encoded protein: CSVEDLAGGYEQYF.

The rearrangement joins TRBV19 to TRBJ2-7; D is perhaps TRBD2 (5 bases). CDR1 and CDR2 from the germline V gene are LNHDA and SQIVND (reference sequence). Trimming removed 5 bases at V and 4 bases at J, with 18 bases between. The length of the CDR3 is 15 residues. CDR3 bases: TGTGCCAGTAGTCCCTCGAGTGGGAGTGGATACGAGCAGTACTTC. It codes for CASSPSSGSGYEQYF.

The CDR3 here is CATSRDRGGSNYGYTF. CDR3 coding DNA: TGTGCCACCAGCAGAGATCGGGGGGGTTCTAACTATGGCTACACCTTC. J is TRBJ1-2 and V is TRBV15; tentatively, D is TRBD1 (5 bases). CDR1 and CDR2 (germline): LNHNV, YYDKDF (reference sequence). Trimming left V 0 bases short and J 0 bases short, with 11 bases between. The CDR3 contains 16 residues.

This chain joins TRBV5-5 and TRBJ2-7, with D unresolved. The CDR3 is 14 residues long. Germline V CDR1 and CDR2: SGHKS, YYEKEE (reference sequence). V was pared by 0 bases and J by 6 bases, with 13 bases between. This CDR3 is CASSLASAMSEQYF. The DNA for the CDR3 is TGTGCCAGCAGCTTGGCATCGGCCATGTCCGAGCAGTACTTC.

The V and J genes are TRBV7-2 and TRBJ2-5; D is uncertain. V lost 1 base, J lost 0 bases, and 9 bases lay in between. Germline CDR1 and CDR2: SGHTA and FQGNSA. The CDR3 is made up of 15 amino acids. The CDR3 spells CASSLVTNYQETQYF. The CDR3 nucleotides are TGTGCCAGCAGCTTAGTTACCAACTACCAAGAGACCCAGTACTTC. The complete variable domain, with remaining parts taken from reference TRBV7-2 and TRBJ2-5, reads GAGVSQSPSNKVTEKGKDVELRCDPISGHTALYWYRQSLGQGLEFLIYFQGNSAPDKSGLPSDRFSAERTGGSVSTLTIQRTQQEDSAVYLCASSLVTNYQETQYFGPGTRLLVL.

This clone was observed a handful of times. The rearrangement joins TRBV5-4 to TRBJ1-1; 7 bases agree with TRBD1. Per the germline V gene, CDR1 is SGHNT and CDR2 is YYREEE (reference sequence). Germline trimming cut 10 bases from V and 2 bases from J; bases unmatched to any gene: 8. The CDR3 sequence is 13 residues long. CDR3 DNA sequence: TGTGCCGGCCAAGACAGGGTCAACACTGAAGCTTTCTTT. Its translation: CAGQDRVNTEAFF. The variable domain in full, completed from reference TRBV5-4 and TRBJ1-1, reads ETGVTQSPTHLIKTRGQQVTLRCSSQSGHNTVSWYQQALGQGPQFIFQYYREEENGRGNFPPRFSGLQFPNYSSELNVNALELDDSALYLCAGQDRVNTEAFFGQGTRLTVV.

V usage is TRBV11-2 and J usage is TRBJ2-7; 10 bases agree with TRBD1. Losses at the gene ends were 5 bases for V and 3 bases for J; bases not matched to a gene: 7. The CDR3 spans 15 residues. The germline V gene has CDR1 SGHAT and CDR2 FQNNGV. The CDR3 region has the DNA TGTGCCAGCAGCACGCGGGGACAGGGGTTCTACGAGCAGTACTTC. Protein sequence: CASSTRGQGFYEQYF.

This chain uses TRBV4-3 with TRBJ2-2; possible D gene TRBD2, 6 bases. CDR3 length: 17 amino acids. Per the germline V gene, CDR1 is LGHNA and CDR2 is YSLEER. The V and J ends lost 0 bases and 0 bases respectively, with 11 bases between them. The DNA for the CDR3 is TGCGCCAGCAGCCAAGAGCGAGCGGGCGCGAACACCGGGGAGCTGTTTTTT. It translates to CASSQERAGANTGELFF.

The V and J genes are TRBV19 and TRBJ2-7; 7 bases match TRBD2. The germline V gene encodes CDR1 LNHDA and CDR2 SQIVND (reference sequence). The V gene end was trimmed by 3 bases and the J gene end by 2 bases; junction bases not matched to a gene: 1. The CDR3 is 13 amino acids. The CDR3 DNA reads TGTGCCAGTAGTATGGGGACTACCTACGAGCAGTACTTC. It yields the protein CASSMGTTYEQYF.

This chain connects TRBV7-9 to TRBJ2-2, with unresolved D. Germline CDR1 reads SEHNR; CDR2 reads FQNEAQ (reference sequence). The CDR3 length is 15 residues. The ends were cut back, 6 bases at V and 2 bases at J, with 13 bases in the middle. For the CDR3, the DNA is TGTGCCAGCAGTCAAGACCCCACCAACACCGGGGAGCTGTTTTTT. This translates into CASSQDPTNTGELFF.

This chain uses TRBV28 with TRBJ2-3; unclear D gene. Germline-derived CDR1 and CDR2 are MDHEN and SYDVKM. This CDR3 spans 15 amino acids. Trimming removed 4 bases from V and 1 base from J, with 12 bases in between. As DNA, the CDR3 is TGTGCCAGCAGTTCCGGCCCAGGAGGCACAGATACGCAGTATTTT. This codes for CASSSGPGGTDTQYF.

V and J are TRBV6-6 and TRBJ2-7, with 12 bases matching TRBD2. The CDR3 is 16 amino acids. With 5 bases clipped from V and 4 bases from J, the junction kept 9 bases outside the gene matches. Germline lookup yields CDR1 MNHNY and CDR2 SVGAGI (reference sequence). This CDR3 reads CASSPSLAGGSYEQYF. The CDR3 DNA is TGTGCCAGCAGTCCGTCACTAGCGGGAGGATCATACGAGCAGTACTTC.

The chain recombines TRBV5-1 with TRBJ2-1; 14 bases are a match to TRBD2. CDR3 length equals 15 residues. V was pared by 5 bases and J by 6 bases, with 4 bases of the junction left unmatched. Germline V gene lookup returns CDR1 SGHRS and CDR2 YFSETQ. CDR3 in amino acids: CASREGLAGVNEQFF. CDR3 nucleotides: TGCGCCAGCAGGGAGGGACTAGCGGGAGTCAATGAGCAGTTCTTC.

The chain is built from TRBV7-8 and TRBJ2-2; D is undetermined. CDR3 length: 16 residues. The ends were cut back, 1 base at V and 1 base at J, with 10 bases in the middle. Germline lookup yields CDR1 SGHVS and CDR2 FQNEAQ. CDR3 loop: CASSLVVALNTGELFF. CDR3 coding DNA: TGTGCCAGCAGCTTAGTAGTCGCCTTGAACACCGGGGAGCTGTTTTTT.

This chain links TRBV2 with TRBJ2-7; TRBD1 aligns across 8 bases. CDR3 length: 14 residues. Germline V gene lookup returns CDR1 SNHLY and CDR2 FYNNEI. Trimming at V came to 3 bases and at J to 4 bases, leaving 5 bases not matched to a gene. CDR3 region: CASSDWTGRYEQYF. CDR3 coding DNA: TGTGCCAGCAGTGATTGGACAGGGAGGTACGAGCAGTACTTC.

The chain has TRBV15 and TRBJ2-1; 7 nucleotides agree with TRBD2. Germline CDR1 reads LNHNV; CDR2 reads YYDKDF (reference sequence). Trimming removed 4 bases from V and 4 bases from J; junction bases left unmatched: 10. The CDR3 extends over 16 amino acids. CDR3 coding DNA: TGTGCCACCAGCAAATACGTTGGGGGAGGGTACAATGAGCAGTTCTTC. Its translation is CATSKYVGGGYNEQFF.

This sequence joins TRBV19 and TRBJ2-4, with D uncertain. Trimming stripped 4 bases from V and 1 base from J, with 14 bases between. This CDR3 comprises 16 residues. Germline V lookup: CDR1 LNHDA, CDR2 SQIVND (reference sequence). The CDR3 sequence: CASSTPEGGAKNIQYF. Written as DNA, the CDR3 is TGTGCCAGTAGTACCCCTGAAGGTGGGGCCAAAAACATTCAGTACTTC. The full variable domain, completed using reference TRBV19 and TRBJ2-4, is DGGITQSPKYLFRKEGQNVTLSCEQNLNHDAMYWYRQDPGQGLRLIYYSQIVNDFQKGDIAEGYSVSREKKESFPLTVTSAQKNPTAFYLCASSTPEGGAKNIQYFGAGTRLSVL.

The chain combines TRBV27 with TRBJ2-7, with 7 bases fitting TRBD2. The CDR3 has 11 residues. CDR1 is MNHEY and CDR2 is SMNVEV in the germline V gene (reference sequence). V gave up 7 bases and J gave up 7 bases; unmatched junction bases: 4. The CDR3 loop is CASTFGGEQYF. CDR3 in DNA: TGTGCCAGCACTTTCGGGGGGGAGCAGTACTTC.

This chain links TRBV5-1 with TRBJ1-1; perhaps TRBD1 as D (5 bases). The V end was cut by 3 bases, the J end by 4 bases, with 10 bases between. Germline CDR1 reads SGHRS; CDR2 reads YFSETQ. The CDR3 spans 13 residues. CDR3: CASSYRGGTEAFF. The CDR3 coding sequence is TGCGCCAGCAGCTATCGGGGGGGCACTGAAGCTTTCTTT. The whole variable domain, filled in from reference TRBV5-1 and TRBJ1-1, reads KAGVTQTPRYLIKTRGQQVTLSCSPISGHRSVSWYQQTPGQGLQFLFEYFSETQRNKGNFPGRFSGRQFSNSRSEMNVSTLELGDSALYLCASSYRGGTEAFFGQGTRLTVV.

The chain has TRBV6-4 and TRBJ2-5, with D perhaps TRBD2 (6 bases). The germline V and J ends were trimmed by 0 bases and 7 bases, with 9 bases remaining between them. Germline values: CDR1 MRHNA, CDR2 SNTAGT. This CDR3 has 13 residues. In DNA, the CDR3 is TGTGCCAGCAGTGACTCCTACGGGGGGACCCAGTACTTC. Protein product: CASSDSYGGTQYF.

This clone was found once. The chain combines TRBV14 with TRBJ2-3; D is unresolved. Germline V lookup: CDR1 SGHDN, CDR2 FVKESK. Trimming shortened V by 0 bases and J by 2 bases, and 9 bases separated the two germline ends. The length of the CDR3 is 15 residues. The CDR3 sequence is CASSQERRPTDTQYF. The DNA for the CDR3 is TGTGCCAGCAGCCAAGAAAGGCGTCCCACAGATACGCAGTATTTT.

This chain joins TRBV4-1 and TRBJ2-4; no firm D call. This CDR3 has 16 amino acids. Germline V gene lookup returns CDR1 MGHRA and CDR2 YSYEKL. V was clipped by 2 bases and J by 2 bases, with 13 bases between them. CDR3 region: CASSQSSGRPKNIQYF. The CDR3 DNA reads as TGCGCCAGCAGCCAATCGTCGGGCAGACCCAAAAACATTCAGTACTTC.

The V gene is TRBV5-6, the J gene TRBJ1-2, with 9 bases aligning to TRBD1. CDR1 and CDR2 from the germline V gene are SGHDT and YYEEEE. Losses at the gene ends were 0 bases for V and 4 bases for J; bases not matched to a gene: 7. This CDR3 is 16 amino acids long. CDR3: CASSLEDRGLVYGYTF. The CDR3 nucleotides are TGTGCCAGCAGCTTGGAGGACAGGGGCCTGGTCTATGGCTACACCTTC.

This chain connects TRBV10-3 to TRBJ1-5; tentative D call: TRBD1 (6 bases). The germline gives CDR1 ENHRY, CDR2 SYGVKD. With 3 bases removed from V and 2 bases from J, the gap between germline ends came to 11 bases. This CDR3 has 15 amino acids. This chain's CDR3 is CAISEGGLGNQPQHF. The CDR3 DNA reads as TGTGCCATCAGTGAAGGGGGGCTCGGCAATCAGCCCCAGCATTTT.

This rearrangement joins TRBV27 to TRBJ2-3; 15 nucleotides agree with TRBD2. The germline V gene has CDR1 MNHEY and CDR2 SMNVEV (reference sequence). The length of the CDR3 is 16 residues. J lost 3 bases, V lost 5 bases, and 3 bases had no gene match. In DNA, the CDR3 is TGTGCCAGCAGTACCGGACTAGCGGGAGGGACAGATACGCAGTATTTT. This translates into CASSTGLAGGTDTQYF.

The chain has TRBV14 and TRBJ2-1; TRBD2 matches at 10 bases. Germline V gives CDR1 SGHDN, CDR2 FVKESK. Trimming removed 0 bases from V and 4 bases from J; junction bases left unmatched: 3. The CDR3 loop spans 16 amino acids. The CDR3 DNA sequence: TGTGCCAGCAGCCAAGATCTAGCGGGAGCGTACAATGAGCAGTTCTTC. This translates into CASSQDLAGAYNEQFF.